A selection of T cell receptor beta chains follows, all from one sample in a study of neurological immune-mediated disorders. TCRdb redid the calling of the 5' RACE reads with MiXCR, one entry per CDR3 protein. The repertoire holds 80,000 to 95,000 distinct CDR3 sequences, with around 3.4% as singletons. Sequencing was performed on PBMCs. The receptors were gathered from a woman aged 50 to 60 with multiple sclerosis. The CDR3 runs from the conserved cysteine through the conserved F or W. A D gene is named only where the DNA matches it firmly. Clone sizes are given selectively: once, few, many, or a class where the clone is expanded.

J: TRBJ2-7
size: few
D: TRBD1
V: TRBV7-9
CDR3: CASSHDRVTYEQYF
DNA: TGTGCCAGCAGCCACGACAGGGTGACCTACGAGCAGTACTTC

J: TRBJ2-1
size: many
D: .
V: TRBV6-2/TRBV6-3
CDR3: CASRRLRENIYNEQFF
DNA: TGTGCCAGCAGGCGCTTACGGGAGAATATCTACAATGAGCAGTTCTTC

J: TRBJ1-1
size: many
D: .
V: TRBV6-4
CDR3: CASSDSAGIGAEAFF
DNA: TGTGCCAGCAGTGACTCAGCAGGTATAGGGGCTGAAGCTTTCTTT

J: TRBJ2-2
size: many
D: .
V: TRBV20-1
CDR3: CSATGTRRAGELFF
DNA: TGCAGTGCTACCGGGACAAGAAGGGCCGGGGAGCTGTTTTTT

J: TRBJ2-5
size: many
D: .
V: TRBV12-3/TRBV12-4
CDR3: CASSSTLPTQYF
DNA: TGTGCCAGCAGTTCCACCCTACCGACCCAGTACTTC

J: TRBJ2-1
size: many
D: .
V: TRBV6-5
CDR3: CASSYSKFHEQFF
DNA: TGTGCCAGCAGTTACTCGAAATTTCATGAGCAGTTCTTC

J: TRBJ1-6
size: many
D: .
V: TRBV5-6
CDR3: CASSLWSSYNSPLHF
DNA: TGTGCCAGCAGCTTGTGGAGCTCCTATAATTCACCCCTCCACTTT

J: TRBJ2-7
size: many
D: .
V: TRBV4-2
CDR3: CASSQAAASSHEQYF
DNA: TGTGCCAGCAGCCAAGCCGCGGCTAGTTCCCACGAGCAGTACTTC

J: TRBJ2-1
size: many
D: .
V: TRBV5-1
CDR3: CASSSGGTSSYNEQFF
DNA: TGCGCCAGCAGCTCCGGGGGGACAAGCTCCTACAATGAGCAGTTCTTC

J: TRBJ2-5
size: many
D: TRBD1
V: TRBV20-1
CDR3: CSARDLGGLETQYF
DNA: TGCAGTGCTAGAGATTTAGGGGGCTTAGAGACCCAGTACTTC

J: TRBJ2-2
size: many
D: .
V: TRBV6-2/TRBV6-3
CDR3: CASSYFSGGELFF
DNA: TGTGCCAGCAGTTACTTCTCGGGCGGGGAGCTGTTTTTT

J: TRBJ1-1
size: many
D: TRBD1
V: TRBV20-1
CDR3: CSAPVIGQGDTEAFF
DNA: TGCAGTGCTCCAGTTATTGGACAGGGTGACACTGAAGCTTTCTTT

J: TRBJ2-5
size: many
D: .
V: TRBV20-1
CDR3: CSARDPQGGGVETQYF
DNA: TGCAGTGCTAGAGACCCTCAGGGGGGTGGTGTGGAGACCCAGTACTTC

J: TRBJ2-1
size: many
D: .
V: TRBV18
CDR3: CASSPTPWGGKDNEQFF
DNA: TGTGCCAGCTCACCAACCCCATGGGGCGGAAAAGACAATGAGCAGTTCTTC

J: TRBJ1-4
size: many
D: .
V: TRBV6-6
CDR3: CASSYHVGVDEKLFF
DNA: TGTGCCAGCAGTTACCATGTGGGGGTCGATGAAAAACTGTTTTTT

J: TRBJ1-1
size: many
D: TRBD1
V: TRBV20-1
CDR3: CSANRGLVPEAFF
DNA: TGCAGTGCCAACAGGGGTTTAGTCCCTGAAGCTTTCTTT

J: TRBJ2-5
size: many
D: .
V: TRBV6-1
CDR3: CASSAGNRVGIQETQYF
DNA: TGTGCCAGCAGTGCGGGGAACAGGGTCGGAATCCAAGAGACCCAGTACTTC

J: TRBJ2-1
size: medium-sized
D: TRBD2
V: TRBV20-1
CDR3: CSASGGANNEQFF
DNA: TGCAGTGCTAGCGGGGGGGCAAACAATGAGCAGTTCTTC

J: TRBJ1-5
size: many
D: .
V: TRBV2
CDR3: CASSVGGLSNQPQHF
DNA: TGTGCCAGCAGTGTGGGGGGTCTCAGCAATCAGCCCCAGCATTTT

J: TRBJ1-5
size: .
D: TRBD1
V: TRBV20-1
CDR3: CSARDKDRGLLRGKTQNF
DNA: TGCAGTGCTAGAGATAAGGACAGGGGGCTTTTAAGAGGTAAGACCCAGAATTTT

J: TRBJ1-3
size: many
D: .
V: TRBV9
CDR3: CASAEGTSSGNTIYF
DNA: TGTGCCAGCGCCGAGGGGACAAGCTCTGGAAACACCATATATTTT

J: TRBJ2-7
size: .
D: .
V: TRBV6-1
CDR3: CASRAPYEQYF
DNA: TGTGCCAGCAGGGCCCCCTACGAGCAGTACTTC

J: TRBJ2-7
size: many
D: .
V: TRBV5-1
CDR3: CASSLALGTTYEQYF
DNA: TGCGCCAGCAGCTTGGCTTTGGGGACCACCTACGAGCAGTACTTC

J: TRBJ2-1
size: many
D: .
V: TRBV20-1
CDR3: CSASGNPYNEQFF
DNA: TGCAGTGCTAGCGGAAACCCCTACAATGAGCAGTTCTTC

J: TRBJ2-7
size: many
D: TRBD1
V: TRBV6-1
CDR3: CASSPRTGLSYEQYF
DNA: TGTGCCAGCAGTCCGAGGACAGGGCTTTCCTACGAGCAGTACTTC

J: TRBJ1-4
size: many
D: .
V: TRBV5-1
CDR3: CASSLAGSTNEKLFF
DNA: TGCGCCAGCAGCTTGGCCGGATCAACTAATGAAAAACTGTTTTTT

J: TRBJ2-6
size: many
D: .
V: TRBV20-1
CDR3: CSATRKSSGANVLTF
DNA: TGCAGTGCTACCCGGAAGAGCTCTGGGGCCAACGTCCTGACTTTC

J: TRBJ1-6
size: many
D: TRBD1
V: TRBV5-6
CDR3: CASSRGTGNSPLHF
DNA: TGTGCCAGCAGCCGCGGGACAGGAAATTCACCCCTCCACTTT

J: TRBJ2-3
size: many
D: TRBD2
V: TRBV12-3/TRBV12-4
CDR3: CASSPSGETDTQYF
DNA: TGTGCCAGCAGCCCTAGCGGGGAAACAGATACGCAGTATTTT

J: TRBJ2-2
size: many
D: TRBD1
V: TRBV2
CDR3: CASSMTGTGELFF
DNA: TGTGCCAGCAGTATGACAGGGACCGGGGAGCTGTTTTTT

J: TRBJ1-4
size: many
D: .
V: TRBV9
CDR3: CASSVDGGGEKLFF
DNA: TGTGCCAGCAGCGTAGACGGTGGGGGTGAAAAACTGTTTTTT

J: TRBJ1-1
size: many
D: .
V: TRBV5-1
CDR3: CASSFPGKEAFF
DNA: TGCGCCAGCAGCTTTCCGGGGAAGGAAGCTTTCTTT

J: TRBJ2-2
size: many
D: TRBD2
V: TRBV20-1
CDR3: CSVKRGANTGELFF
DNA: TGCAGTGTTAAGCGGGGGGCAAACACCGGGGAGCTGTTTTTT

J: TRBJ2-7
size: many
D: TRBD2
V: TRBV10-3
CDR3: CAIRLAGSREQYF
DNA: TGTGCCATCAGGCTAGCGGGATCCAGAGAGCAGTACTTC

J: TRBJ2-2
size: many
D: .
V: TRBV5-1
CDR3: CASSSRLANTGELFF
DNA: TGCGCCAGCAGCTCTAGACTAGCGAACACCGGGGAGCTGTTTTTT

J: TRBJ2-1
size: many
D: .
V: TRBV15
CDR3: CATSPDLSSYNEQFF
DNA: TGTGCCACCAGCCCTGATTTAAGCTCCTACAATGAGCAGTTCTTC

J: TRBJ2-7
size: many
D: .
V: TRBV5-1
CDR3: CASSLDPGTPYEQYF
DNA: TGCGCCAGCAGCTTGGATCCCGGGACCCCCTACGAGCAGTACTTC

J: TRBJ2-1
size: many
D: TRBD1
V: TRBV6-2/TRBV6-3
CDR3: CASSGPGQGRNEQFF
DNA: TGTGCCAGCAGTGGTCCGGGACAGGGGAGGAATGAGCAGTTCTTC

J: TRBJ2-2
size: few
D: .
V: TRBV7-6
CDR3: CASSTIHQGSGELFF
DNA: TGTGCCAGCAGCACGATCCATCAGGGATCCGGGGAGCTGTTTTTT

J: TRBJ2-7
size: many
D: TRBD1
V: TRBV28
CDR3: CASNLPPGQGPYEQYF
DNA: TGTGCCAGCAACTTGCCTCCGGGACAGGGGCCCTACGAGCAGTACTTC